The entry below describes one TCR beta chain. Its antigen is not known. Deep-level assay runs were performed. The table came from immunoSEQ multiplex PCR; TCRdb's copy has only in-frame clones and leaves some out. The data contain about 690,000 clones, roughly 91% of them singletons. This record belongs to a study of shared clonotypes between healthy human individuals. Whole-study results and caveats: The authors sampled blood alone, and tissue repertoires likely differ.

J was trimmed by 5 bases and V by 3 bases; bases with no gene match: 11. Germline-derived CDR1 and CDR2 are MNHEY and SMNVEV (reference sequence). This CDR3 comprises 16 residues. The genes are TRBV27 and TRBJ2-7; 9 bases are a match to TRBD1. Material: memory CD8+ T cells from PBMCs. Subset indicated: CD45RO+ cells pooled with CCR7-negative TemRA cells. The origin of this receptor is a young man in good health. Some clones in this sample may be carry-over from other donors' samples. CDR3 bases: TGTGCCAGCAGTTTGGCGCCCGGGACAGGGAGGAACGAGCAGTACTTC. It translates to CASSLAPGTGRNEQYF.